This entry features one T cell receptor beta chain sequence. Its antigen is unidentified. Per the germline V gene, CDR1 is SGDLS and CDR2 is YYNGEE. The V end lost 3 bases, the J end lost 5 bases, and 11 bases lay between the germline ends. The CDR3 sequence is 13 residues long. A second 7 to 11 cycle PCR used barcoded and J-beta primers. MiXCR was run by TCRdb on the 5' RACE reads, yielding one entry per CDR3 protein. Among 1.5 million to 2 million distinct CDR3 sequences listed, approximately 40% were seen once. The data derive from a study of blood T cells in healthy people across ages. Study-wide results and caveats: Whereas aged donors had fewer naive CD4+ cells, long-lived donors had more of them and higher diversity.

This clonotype was obtained from a human donor in good health. The V gene is TRBV9, the J gene TRBJ1-2, with D perhaps matching TRBD1 (6 bases). Sequenced material: blood. CDR3 residues: CASSGGLEYGYTF. CDR3 coding DNA: TGTGCCAGCAGCGGGGGGCTCGAGTATGGCTACACCTTC.